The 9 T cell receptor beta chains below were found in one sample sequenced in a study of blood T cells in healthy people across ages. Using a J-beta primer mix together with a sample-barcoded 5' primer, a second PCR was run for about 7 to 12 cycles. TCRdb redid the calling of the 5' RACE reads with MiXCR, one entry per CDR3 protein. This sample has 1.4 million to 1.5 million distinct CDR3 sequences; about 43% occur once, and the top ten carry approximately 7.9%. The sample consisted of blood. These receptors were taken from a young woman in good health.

The CDR3 nucleotides read TGCGCCAGCAGCATCGCTCGAGAGGAGCAGTTCTTC. Encoded protein: CASSIAREEQFF. The J gene is TRBJ2-1, the V gene TRBV5-1, with D hard to call. Germline V gene lookup returns CDR1 SGHRS and CDR2 YFSETQ. The CDR3 is made up of 12 amino acids. The V end was cut by 4 bases, the J end by 10 bases, with 12 bases between.

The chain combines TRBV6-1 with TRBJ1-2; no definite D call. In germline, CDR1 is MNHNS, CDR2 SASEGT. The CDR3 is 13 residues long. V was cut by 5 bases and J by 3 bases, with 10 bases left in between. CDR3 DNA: TGTGCCAGCAGTCAGACTGAATACTATGGCTACACCTTC. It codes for CASSQTEYYGYTF.

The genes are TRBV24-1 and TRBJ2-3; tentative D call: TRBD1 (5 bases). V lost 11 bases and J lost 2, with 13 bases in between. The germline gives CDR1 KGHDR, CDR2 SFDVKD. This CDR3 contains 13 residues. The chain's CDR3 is CAIQDDHTDTQYF. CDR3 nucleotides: TGTGCCATACAGGACGACCACACAGATACGCAGTATTTT.

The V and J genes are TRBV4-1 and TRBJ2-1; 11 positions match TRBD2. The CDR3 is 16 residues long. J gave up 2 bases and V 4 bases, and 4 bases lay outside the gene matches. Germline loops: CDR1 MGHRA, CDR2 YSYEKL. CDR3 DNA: TGCGCCAGCAGCCCCCTGGGACTAGCGGCCTACAATGAGCAGTTCTTC. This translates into CASSPLGLAAYNEQFF.

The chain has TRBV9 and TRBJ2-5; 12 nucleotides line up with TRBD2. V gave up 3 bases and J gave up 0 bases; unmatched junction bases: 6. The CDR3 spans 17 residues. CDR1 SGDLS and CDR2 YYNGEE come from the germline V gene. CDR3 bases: TGTGCCAGCAGCGAGCCTAGCGGGGGGGTAGACCAAGAGACCCAGTACTTC. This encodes CASSEPSGGVDQETQYF.

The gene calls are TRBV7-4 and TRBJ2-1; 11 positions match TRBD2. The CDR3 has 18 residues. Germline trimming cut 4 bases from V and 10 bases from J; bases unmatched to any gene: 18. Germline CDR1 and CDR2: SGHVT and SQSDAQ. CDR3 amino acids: CASSSSSRVAGGPAEQFF. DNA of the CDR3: TGTGCCAGCAGCTCCTCGTCGAGGGTAGCGGGGGGGCCGGCCGAGCAGTTCTTC. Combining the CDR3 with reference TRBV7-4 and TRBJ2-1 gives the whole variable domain GAGVSQSPRYKVAKRGRDVALRCDSISGHVTLYWYRQTLGQGSEVLTYSQSDAQRDKSGRPSGRFSAERPERSVSTLKIQRTEQGDSAVYLCASSSSSRVAGGPAEQFFGPGTRLTVL.

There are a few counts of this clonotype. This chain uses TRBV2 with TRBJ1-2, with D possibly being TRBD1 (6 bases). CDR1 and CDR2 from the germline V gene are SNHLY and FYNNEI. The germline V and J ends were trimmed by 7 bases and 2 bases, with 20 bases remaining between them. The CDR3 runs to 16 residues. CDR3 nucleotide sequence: TGTGCCAGCACTAAAACGAGGGGGGGCTCCAACTATGGCTACACCTTC. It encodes CASTKTRGGSNYGYTF.

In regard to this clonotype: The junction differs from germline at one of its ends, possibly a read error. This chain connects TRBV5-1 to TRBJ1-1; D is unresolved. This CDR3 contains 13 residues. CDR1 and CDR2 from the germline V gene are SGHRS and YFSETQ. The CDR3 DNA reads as TGCACCAGCAGCTCCCAAGAAGGGACTGAAGCTTTCTTT. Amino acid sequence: CTSSSQEGTEAFF.

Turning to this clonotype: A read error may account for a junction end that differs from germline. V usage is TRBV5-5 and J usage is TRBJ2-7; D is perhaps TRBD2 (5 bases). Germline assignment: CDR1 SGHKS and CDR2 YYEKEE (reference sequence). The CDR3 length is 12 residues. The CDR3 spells CAGSLARGEQYF. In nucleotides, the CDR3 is TGTGCCGGCAGCTTGGCCAGAGGGGAGCAGTACTTC.